This TCR beta chain stems from a study of T cell responses to AZD1222 COVID-19 vaccine. With 0 bases removed from V and 5 bases from J, the gap between germline ends came to 10 bases. From germline, CDR1 is SGDLS and CDR2 YYNGEE. The CDR3 has 14 amino acids. Measured with immunoSEQ multiplex PCR; TCRdb has only the in-frame clones, and not every one. This sample yields about 64,000 clones, of which 80% to 95% are seen a single time; approximately 6.3% belongs to the top ten. The receptor was isolated from an adult who received the MenACWY meningococcal vaccine as a control. The chain links TRBV9 to TRBJ2-3; D is perhaps TRBD2 (5 bases). The sample was peripheral blood, taken 28 days after the second dose of the MenACWY control vaccine. CDR3 nucleotide sequence: TGTGCCAGCAGCGTAGAGGTCGGAGGAGATACGCAGTATTTT. Protein product: CASSVEVGGDTQYF.